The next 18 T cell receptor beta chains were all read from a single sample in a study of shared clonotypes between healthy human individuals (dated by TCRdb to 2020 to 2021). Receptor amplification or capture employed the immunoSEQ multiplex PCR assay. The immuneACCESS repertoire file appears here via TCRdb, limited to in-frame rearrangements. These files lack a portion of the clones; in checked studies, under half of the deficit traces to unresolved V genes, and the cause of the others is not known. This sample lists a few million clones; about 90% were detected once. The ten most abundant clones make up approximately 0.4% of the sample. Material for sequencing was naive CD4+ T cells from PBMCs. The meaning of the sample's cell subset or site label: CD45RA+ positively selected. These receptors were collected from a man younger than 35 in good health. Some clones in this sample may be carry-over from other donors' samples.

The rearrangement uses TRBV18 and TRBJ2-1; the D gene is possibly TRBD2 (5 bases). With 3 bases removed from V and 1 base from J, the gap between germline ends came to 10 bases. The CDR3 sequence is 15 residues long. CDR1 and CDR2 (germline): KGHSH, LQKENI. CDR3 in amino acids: CASSPGADSYNEQFF. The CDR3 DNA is TGTGCCAGCTCACCTGGAGCGGATTCCTACAATGAGCAGTTCTTC.

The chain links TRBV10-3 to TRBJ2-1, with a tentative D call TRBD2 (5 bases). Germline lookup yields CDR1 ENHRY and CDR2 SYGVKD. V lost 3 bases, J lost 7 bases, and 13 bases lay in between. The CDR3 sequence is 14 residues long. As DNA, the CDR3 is TGTGCCATCAGTGACGTGGGAGTGGGGAATGAGCAGTTCTTC. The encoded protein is CAISDVGVGNEQFF.

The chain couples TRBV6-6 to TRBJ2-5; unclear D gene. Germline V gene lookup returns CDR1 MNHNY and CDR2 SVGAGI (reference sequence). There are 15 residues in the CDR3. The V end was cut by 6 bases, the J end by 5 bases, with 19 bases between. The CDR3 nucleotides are TGTGCCAGCAGCCCCCCGGGCGGCCGGAGTGAGACCCAGTACTTC. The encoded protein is CASSPPGGRSETQYF.

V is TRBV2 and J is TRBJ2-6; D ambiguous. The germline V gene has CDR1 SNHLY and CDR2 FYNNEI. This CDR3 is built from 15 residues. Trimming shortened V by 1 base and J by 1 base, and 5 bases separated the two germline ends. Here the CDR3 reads CASSEERSGANVLTF. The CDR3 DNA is TGTGCCAGCAGTGAAGAGAGGTCTGGGGCCAACGTCCTGACTTTC.

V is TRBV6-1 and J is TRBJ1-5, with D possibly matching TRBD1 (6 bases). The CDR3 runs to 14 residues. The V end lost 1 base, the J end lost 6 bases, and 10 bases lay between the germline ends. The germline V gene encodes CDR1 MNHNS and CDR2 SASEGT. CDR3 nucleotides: TGTGCCAGCAGTGAAGGGACAGTAAGTCAGCCCCAGCATTTT. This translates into CASSEGTVSQPQHF.

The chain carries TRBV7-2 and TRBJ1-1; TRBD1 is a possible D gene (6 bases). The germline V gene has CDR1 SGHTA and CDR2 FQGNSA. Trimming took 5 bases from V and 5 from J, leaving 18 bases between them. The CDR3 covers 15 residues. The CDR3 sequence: CASSLLWGAGTEAFF. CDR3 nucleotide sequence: TGTGCCAGCAGCCTCCTGTGGGGGGCTGGGACTGAAGCTTTCTTT.

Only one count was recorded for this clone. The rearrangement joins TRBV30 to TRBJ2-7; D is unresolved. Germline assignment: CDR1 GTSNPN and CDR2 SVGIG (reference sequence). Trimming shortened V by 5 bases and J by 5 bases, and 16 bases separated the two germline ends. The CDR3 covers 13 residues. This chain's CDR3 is CAWELSRVHEQYF. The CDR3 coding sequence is TGTGCCTGGGAATTATCCCGGGTCCACGAGCAGTACTTC.

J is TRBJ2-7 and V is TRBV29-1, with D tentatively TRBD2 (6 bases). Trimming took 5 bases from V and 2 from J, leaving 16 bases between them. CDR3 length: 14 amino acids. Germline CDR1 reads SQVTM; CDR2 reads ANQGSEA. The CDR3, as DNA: TGCAGCGTTCTCTCTCGGAGGGGCGCCTACGAGCAGTACTTC. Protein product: CSVLSRRGAYEQYF.

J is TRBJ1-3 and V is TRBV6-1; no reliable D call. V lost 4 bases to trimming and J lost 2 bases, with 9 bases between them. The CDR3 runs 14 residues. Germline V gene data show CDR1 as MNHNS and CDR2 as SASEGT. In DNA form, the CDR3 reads TGTGCCAGCAGTGTCCGCGGTACTGGAAACACCATATATTTT. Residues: CASSVRGTGNTIYF.

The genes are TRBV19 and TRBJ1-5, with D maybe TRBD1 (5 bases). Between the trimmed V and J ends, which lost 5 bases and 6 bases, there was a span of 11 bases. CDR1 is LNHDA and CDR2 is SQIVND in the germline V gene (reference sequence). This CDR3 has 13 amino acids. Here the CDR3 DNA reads TGTGCCAGTAGTCCACTAAGGGGTCAGCCCCAGCATTTT. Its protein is CASSPLRGQPQHF. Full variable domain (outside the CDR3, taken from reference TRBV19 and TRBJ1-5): DGGITQSPKYLFRKEGQNVTLSCEQNLNHDAMYWYRQDPGQGLRLIYYSQIVNDFQKGDIAEGYSVSREKKESFPLTVTSAQKNPTAFYLCASSPLRGQPQHFGDGTRLSIL.

The CDR3, as DNA: TGTGCCAGCATCTCCTTGGGCTTGAACACCGGGGAGCTGTTTTTT. Translated, it gives CASISLGLNTGELFF. The chain combines TRBV2 with TRBJ2-2, with no clear D. V dropped 7 bases and J dropped 1 base, with 13 bases sitting between them. Germline V gene data show CDR1 as SNHLY and CDR2 as FYNNEI. The CDR3 is made up of 15 amino acids. The variable domain in full, completed from reference TRBV2 and TRBJ2-2, reads EPEVTQTPSHQVTQMGQEVILRCVPISNHLYFYWYRQILGQKVEFLVSFYNNEISEKSEIFDDQFSVERPDGSNFTLKIRSTKLEDSAMYFCASISLGLNTGELFFGEGSRLTVL.

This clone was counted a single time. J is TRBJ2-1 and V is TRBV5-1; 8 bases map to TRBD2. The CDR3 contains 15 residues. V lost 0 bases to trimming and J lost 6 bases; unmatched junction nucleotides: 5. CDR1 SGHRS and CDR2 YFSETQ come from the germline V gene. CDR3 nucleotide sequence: TGCGCCAGCAGCTTGGCCGGCCTAGCGGGCAATGAGCAGTTCTTC. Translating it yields CASSLAGLAGNEQFF.

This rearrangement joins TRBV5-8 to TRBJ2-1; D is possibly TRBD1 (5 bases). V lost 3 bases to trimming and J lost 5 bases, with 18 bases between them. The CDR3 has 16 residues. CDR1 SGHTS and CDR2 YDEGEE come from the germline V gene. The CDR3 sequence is CASSSSGPINHNEQFF. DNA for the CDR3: TGTGCCAGCAGCTCCTCAGGGCCGATTAACCACAATGAGCAGTTCTTC.

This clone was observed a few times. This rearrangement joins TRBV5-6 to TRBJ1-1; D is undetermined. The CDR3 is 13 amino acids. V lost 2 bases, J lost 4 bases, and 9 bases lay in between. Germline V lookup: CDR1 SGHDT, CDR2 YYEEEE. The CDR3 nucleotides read TGTGCCAGCAGCTTTCAGGTTACCACTGAAGCTTTCTTT. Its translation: CASSFQVTTEAFF.

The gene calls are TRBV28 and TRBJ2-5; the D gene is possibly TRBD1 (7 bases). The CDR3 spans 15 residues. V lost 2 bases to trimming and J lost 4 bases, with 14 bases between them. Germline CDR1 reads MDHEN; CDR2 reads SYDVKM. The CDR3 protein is CASSLQGGFGETQYF. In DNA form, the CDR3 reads TGTGCCAGCAGTTTACAGGGGGGTTTTGGAGAGACCCAGTACTTC.

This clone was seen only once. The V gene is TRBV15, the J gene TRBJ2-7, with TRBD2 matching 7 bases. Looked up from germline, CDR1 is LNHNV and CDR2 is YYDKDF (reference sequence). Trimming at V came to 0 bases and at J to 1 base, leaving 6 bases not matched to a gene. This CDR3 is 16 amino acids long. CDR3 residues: CATSRESAGASYEQYF. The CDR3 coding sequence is TGTGCCACCAGCAGAGAGTCTGCGGGAGCATCCTACGAGCAGTACTTC.

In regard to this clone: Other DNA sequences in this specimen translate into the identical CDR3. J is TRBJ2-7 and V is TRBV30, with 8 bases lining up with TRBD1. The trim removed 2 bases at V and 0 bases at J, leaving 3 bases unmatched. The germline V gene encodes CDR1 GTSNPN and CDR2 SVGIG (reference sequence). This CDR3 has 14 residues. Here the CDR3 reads CAWSSGTGSYEQYF. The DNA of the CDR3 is TGTGCCTGGAGTTCCGGGACAGGCTCCTACGAGCAGTACTTC.

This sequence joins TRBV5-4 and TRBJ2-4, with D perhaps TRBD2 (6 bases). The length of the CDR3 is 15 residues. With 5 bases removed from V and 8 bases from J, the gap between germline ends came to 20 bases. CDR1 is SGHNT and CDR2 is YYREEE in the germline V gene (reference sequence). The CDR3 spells CASRNTSQRQDIQYF. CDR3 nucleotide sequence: TGTGCCAGCAGGAACACTAGCCAAAGACAAGACATTCAGTACTTC.